Following are 18 T cell receptor beta chains from one sample sequenced in a study of vaccination effects on CD4 cells after COVID-19. Clones were sequenced by immunoSEQ multiplex PCR, and TCRdb holds only the in-frame ones, with some missing. In the table there are 70,000 or so clones, roughly 73% of which are singletons. Sequencing followed a ViraFEST assay step that expanded antigen-specific CD4+ T cells with viral peptide pools. Once cultured for more than nine days, the cells underwent separation to obtain CD4+ T cells. From March to December 2020, the person had a SARS-CoV-2 infection that was confirmed by PCR. No antigen has been identified for these receptors. This sample comprised CD4+ T cells from PBMCs cultured with HIV peptides, obtained before COVID-19 vaccination. The subset: HIV-1 Nef peptide pool negative control/reference culture. The origin of the receptors is a human donor who had a prior SARS-CoV-2 infection.

The chain joins TRBV18 to TRBJ1-3, with 7 bases fitting TRBD1. Losses at the gene ends were 3 bases for V and 0 bases for J; bases not matched to a gene: 8. CDR1 KGHSH and CDR2 LQKENI come from the germline V gene. This CDR3 is 17 amino acids long. The CDR3 reads CASSPTSGDSSGNTIYF. CDR3 in DNA: TGTGCCAGCTCACCTACGTCAGGGGACAGCTCTGGAAACACCATATATTTT.

The rearrangement uses TRBV28 and TRBJ1-1; D possibly corresponds to TRBD1 (6 bases). Germline CDR1 reads MDHEN; CDR2 reads SYDVKM. Deletions cut 9 bases from V and 11 bases from J, with 22 bases between. The CDR3 consists of 13 residues. The CDR3 DNA reads TGTGCCAGTTCCTGGACAGCCCAGTTCGGGGCTTTCTTT. It is translated as CASSWTAQFGAFF.

The J gene is TRBJ1-4, the V gene TRBV5-6, with D possibly TRBD1 on 5 matching bases. This CDR3 has 17 amino acids. The germline gives CDR1 SGHDT, CDR2 YYEEEE. Trimming left V 1 base short and J 6 bases short, with 19 bases between. CDR3 DNA sequence: TGTGCCAGCAGCTTGTCGGCTCAAGGGGATAAGGATGAAAAACTGTTTTTT. Protein product: CASSLSAQGDKDEKLFF.

This chain links TRBV6-5 with TRBJ1-5; D is unclear. The germline V gene has CDR1 MNHEY and CDR2 SVGAGI. The CDR3 runs 11 residues. V gave up 6 bases and J gave up 4 bases, with 4 bases separating them. This CDR3 is CASRLNQPQHF. CDR3 sequence (DNA): TGTGCCAGCAGATTGAATCAGCCCCAGCATTTT.

The genes are TRBV20-1 and TRBJ1-1, with D maybe TRBD1 (5 bases). The ends were cut back, 3 bases at V and 1 base at J, with 12 bases in the middle. Germline V gene lookup returns CDR1 DFQATT and CDR2 SNEGSKA (reference sequence). This CDR3 comprises 14 residues. CDR3 DNA sequence: TGCAGTGCTAGTGGCGACAGCAAGAACACTGAAGCTTTCTTT. This gives the protein CSASGDSKNTEAFF.

The chain is built from TRBV11-2 and TRBJ1-6; TRBD1 might be the D (5 bases). Germline V gene lookup returns CDR1 SGHAT and CDR2 FQNNGV. The CDR3 contains 15 residues. Between the trimmed V and J ends, which lost 3 bases and 9 bases, there was a span of 15 bases. CDR3: CASSFFSGSGSPLHF. Here the CDR3 DNA reads TGTGCCAGCAGCTTTTTTTCAGGGTCGGGTTCACCCCTCCACTTT.

Only one count was recorded for this clone. The chain recombines TRBV18 with TRBJ2-3, with D tentatively TRBD2 (5 bases). The CDR3 sequence is 15 residues long. The germline CDR1 and CDR2 sequences are KGHSH and LQKENI. Trimming took off 2 bases at V and 2 bases at J, with 11 bases between the two ends. CDR3 residues: CASSPVTSSTDTQYF. The CDR3 nucleotides are TGTGCCAGCTCACCAGTAACTAGTTCCACAGATACGCAGTATTTT.

The chain combines TRBV6-5 with TRBJ2-6, with TRBD1 as a possible D gene (6 bases). V was clipped by 2 bases and J by 1 base, with 9 bases between them. This CDR3 region has 16 residues. From germline, CDR1 is MNHEY and CDR2 SVGAGI. The CDR3: CASSYQTGSGANVLTF. The DNA of the CDR3 is TGTGCCAGCAGTTACCAAACAGGGTCTGGGGCCAACGTCCTGACTTTC.

The rearrangement uses TRBV24-1 and TRBJ2-2, with D tentatively TRBD2 (5 bases). V dropped 6 bases and J dropped 8 bases, with 12 bases sitting between them. Germline-derived CDR1 and CDR2 are KGHDR and SFDVKD. This CDR3 has 13 residues. This CDR3 reads CATSRAGVGELFF. Here the CDR3 DNA reads TGTGCCACCAGTCGGGCCGGGGTAGGGGAGCTGTTTTTT.

The chain employs TRBV11-2 and TRBJ2-5; D not certain. V was shortened by 1 base and J by 5 bases, with 5 bases between the two germline ends. Germline values: CDR1 SGHAT, CDR2 FQNNGV. This CDR3 is built from 12 residues. As DNA, the CDR3 is TGTGCCAGCAGCTTAGGGACGGAGACCCAGTACTTC. Its protein is CASSLGTETQYF.

The V and J genes are TRBV19 and TRBJ1-5; the match to TRBD1 covers 7 bases. V shed 2 bases and J 5 bases; nucleotides not matched to a gene: 12. CDR1 is LNHDA, CDR2 SQIVND, per germline (reference sequence). This CDR3 contains 17 residues. The CDR3 coding sequence is TGTGCCAGTAGTATAATCCGGGGGGACAGCACGCATCAGCCCCAGCATTTT. Its translation: CASSIIRGDSTHQPQHF.

The V and J genes are TRBV30 and TRBJ1-5, with D perhaps TRBD1 (6 bases). The CDR3 is 14 residues long. Trimming pared 0 bases from V and 6 bases from J, leaving 12 bases between. Germline-derived CDR1 and CDR2 are GTSNPN and SVGIG (reference sequence). The CDR3 is CAWSVQGKGQPQHF. The CDR3 bases are TGTGCCTGGAGTGTTCAGGGGAAGGGTCAGCCCCAGCATTTT. Full variable domain (remainder filled in from reference TRBV30 and TRBJ1-5): SQTIHQWPATLVQPVGSPLSLECTVEGTSNPNLYWYRQAAGRGLQLLFYSVGIGQISSEVPQNLSASRPQDRQFILSSKKLLLSDSGFYLCAWSVQGKGQPQHFGDGTRLSIL.

This clone appeared once. The chain couples TRBV7-2 to TRBJ1-3; D not certain. This CDR3 region has 13 residues. Germline V gene data show CDR1 as SGHTA and CDR2 as FQGNSA. V was trimmed by 5 bases and J by 0 bases, leaving 5 bases between them. DNA of the CDR3: TGTGCCAGCAGCGCCCACTCTGGAAACACCATATATTTT. It specifies CASSAHSGNTIYF.

This chain uses TRBV6-5 with TRBJ2-5; a weak D match, TRBD1 (5 bases). This CDR3 is 12 amino acids long. From germline, CDR1 is MNHEY and CDR2 SVGAGI. V lost 2 bases and J 4 bases, leaving 5 bases between the germline ends. Here the CDR3 reads CASSYRGETQYF. The DNA of the CDR3 is TGTGCCAGCAGTTACAGGGGAGAGACCCAGTACTTC.

The V and J genes are TRBV5-4 and TRBJ1-2; 7 positions agree with TRBD1. After removal of 3 bases from V and 8 bases from J, the junction contained 22 bases not matched to a gene. CDR1 is SGHNT and CDR2 is YYREEE in the germline V gene (reference sequence). This CDR3 comprises 18 residues. CDR3: CASSSTPGTVQLSQGYTF. CDR3 DNA: TGTGCCAGCAGCTCCACCCCCGGGACAGTCCAATTATCGCAAGGCTACACCTTC.

The gene calls are TRBV3-1 (or the pseudogene TRBV3-2) and TRBJ2-2; D is undetermined. The V end was cut by 3 bases, the J end by 5 bases, with 10 bases between. CDR3 length: 14 amino acids. CDR1 and CDR2 from the germline V gene are LGHDT and YNNKEL (reference sequence). The CDR3 loop is CASSQVVLTGELFF. CDR3 DNA sequence: TGTGCCAGCAGCCAGGTCGTTTTGACCGGGGAGCTGTTTTTT.

The V call is TRBV6-2 or TRBV6-3, the J call TRBJ2-7; D is unclear. The CDR3 extends over 13 amino acids. Deletions cut 0 bases from V and 4 bases from J, with 7 bases between. Per germline, CDR1 MNHEY and CDR2 SVGEGT. The CDR3 DNA reads TGTGCCAGCAGTTACTCGGCCGTGTACGAGCAGTACTTC. Translating it yields CASSYSAVYEQYF.

This rearrangement joins TRBV2 to TRBJ1-1; D not resolved. Trimming cost V 7 bases and J 4 bases, with 10 bases left between them. CDR1 and CDR2 from the germline V gene are SNHLY and FYNNEI. The CDR3 runs 12 residues. The CDR3 loop reads CASTRLGTEAFF. In DNA form, the CDR3 reads TGTGCCAGCACTCGCCTGGGCACTGAAGCTTTCTTT.